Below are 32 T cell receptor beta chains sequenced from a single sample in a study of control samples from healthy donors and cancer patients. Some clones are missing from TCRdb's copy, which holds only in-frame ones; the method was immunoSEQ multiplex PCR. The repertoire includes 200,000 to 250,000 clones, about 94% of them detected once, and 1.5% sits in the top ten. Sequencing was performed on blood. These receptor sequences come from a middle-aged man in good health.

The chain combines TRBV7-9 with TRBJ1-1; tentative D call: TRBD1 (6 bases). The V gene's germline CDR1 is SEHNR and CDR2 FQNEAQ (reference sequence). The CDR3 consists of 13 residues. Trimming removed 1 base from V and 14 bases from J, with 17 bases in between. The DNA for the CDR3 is TGTGCCAGCAGCTTAGGAGGGGGGTCCCAACCCTTCTTT. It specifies CASSLGGGSQPFF.

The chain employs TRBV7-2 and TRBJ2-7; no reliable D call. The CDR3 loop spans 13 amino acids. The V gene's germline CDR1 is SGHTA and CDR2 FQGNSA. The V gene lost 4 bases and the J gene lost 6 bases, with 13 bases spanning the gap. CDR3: CASSSGLMGEQYF. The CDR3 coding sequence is TGTGCCAGCAGCTCCGGGCTAATGGGCGAGCAGTACTTC. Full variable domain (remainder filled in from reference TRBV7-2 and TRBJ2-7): GAGVSQSPSNKVTEKGKDVELRCDPISGHTALYWYRQSLGQGLEFLIYFQGNSAPDKSGLPSDRFSAERTGGSVSTLTIQRTQQEDSAVYLCASSSGLMGEQYFGPGTRLTVT.

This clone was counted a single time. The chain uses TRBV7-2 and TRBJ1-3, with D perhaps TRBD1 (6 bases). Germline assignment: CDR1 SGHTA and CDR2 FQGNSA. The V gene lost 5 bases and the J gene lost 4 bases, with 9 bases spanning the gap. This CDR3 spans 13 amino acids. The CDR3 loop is CASSPTGGNTIYF. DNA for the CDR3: TGTGCCAGCAGCCCTACAGGGGGAAACACCATATATTTT.

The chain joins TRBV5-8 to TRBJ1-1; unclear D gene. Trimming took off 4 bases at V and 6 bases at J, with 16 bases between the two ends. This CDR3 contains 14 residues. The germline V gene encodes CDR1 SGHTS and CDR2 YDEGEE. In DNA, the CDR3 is TGTGCCAGCAGCCTACGAGGCTTGCGTGCTGAAGCTTTCTTT. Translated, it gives CASSLRGLRAEAFF.

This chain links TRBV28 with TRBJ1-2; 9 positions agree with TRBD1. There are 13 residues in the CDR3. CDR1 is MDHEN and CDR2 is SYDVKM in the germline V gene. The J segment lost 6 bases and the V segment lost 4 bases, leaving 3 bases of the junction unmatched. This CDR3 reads CASSSRQGDGYTF. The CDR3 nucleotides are TGTGCCAGCAGTTCCCGACAGGGGGATGGCTACACCTTC.

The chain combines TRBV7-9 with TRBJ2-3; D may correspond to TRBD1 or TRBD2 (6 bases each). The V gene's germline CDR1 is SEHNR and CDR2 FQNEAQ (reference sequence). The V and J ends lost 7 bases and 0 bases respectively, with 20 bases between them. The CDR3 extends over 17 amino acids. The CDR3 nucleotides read TGTGCCAGCAAACCGAAAAGGGGGGAAACTAGCACAGATACGCAGTATTTT. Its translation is CASKPKRGETSTDTQYF. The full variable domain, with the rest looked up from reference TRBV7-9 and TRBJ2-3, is DTGVSQNPRHKITKRGQNVTFRCDPISEHNRLYWYRQTLGQGPEFLTYFQNEAQLEKSRLLSDRFSAERPKGSFSTLEIQRTEQGDSAMYLCASKPKRGETSTDTQYFGPGTRLTVL.

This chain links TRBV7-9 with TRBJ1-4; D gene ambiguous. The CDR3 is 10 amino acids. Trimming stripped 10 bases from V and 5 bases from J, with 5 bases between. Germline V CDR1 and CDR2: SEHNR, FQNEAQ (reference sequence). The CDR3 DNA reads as TGTGCCATCTCGAATGAAAAACTGTTTTTT. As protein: CAISNEKLFF.

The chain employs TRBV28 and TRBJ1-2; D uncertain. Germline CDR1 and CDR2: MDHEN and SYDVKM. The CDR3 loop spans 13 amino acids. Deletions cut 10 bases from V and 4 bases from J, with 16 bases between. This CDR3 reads CATRAPPSYGYTF. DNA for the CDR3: TGTGCCACCCGCGCACCCCCTAGCTATGGCTACACCTTC.

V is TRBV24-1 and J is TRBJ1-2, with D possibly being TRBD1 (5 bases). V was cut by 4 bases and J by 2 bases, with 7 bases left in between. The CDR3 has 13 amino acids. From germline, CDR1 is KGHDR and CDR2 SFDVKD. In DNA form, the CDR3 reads TGTGCCACCAGTGAAAGGGACAACTATGGCTACACCTTC. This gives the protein CATSERDNYGYTF.

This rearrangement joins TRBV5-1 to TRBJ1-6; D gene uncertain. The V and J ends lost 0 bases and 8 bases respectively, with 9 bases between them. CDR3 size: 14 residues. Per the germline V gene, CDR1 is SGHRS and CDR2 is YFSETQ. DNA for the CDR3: TGCGCCAGCAGCTTGGCGGGTTCGGATTCACCCCTCCACTTT. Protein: CASSLAGSDSPLHF.

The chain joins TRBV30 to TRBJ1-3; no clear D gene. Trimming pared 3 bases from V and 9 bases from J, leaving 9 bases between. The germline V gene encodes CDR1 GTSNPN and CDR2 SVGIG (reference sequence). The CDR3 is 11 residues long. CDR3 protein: CAWRAEGTIYF. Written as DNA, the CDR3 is TGTGCCTGGAGGGCTGAGGGCACCATATATTTT.

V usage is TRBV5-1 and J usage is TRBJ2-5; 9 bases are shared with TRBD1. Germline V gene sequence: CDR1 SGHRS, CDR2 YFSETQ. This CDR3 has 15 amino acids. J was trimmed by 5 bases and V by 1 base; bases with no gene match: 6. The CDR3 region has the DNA TGCGCCAGCAGCTTGACAGGGGGCTTCTCGGAGACCCAGTACTTC. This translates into CASSLTGGFSETQYF.

This CDR3 is CASSGYLNYGYTF. In DNA form, the CDR3 reads TGTGCCAGCAGCGGCTACCTTAACTATGGCTACACCTTC. V and J are TRBV27 and TRBJ1-2; D gene ambiguous. V was clipped by 6 bases and J by 1 base, with 9 bases between them. The CDR3 totals 13 residues. Germline V CDR1 and CDR2: MNHEY, SMNVEV (reference sequence).

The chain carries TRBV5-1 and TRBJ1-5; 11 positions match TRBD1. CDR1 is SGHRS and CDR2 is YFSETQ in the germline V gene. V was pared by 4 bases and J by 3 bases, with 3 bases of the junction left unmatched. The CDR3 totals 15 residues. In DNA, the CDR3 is TGCGCCAGCAGCCCGGGACAGGGGGACAATCAGCCCCAGCATTTT. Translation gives CASSPGQGDNQPQHF.

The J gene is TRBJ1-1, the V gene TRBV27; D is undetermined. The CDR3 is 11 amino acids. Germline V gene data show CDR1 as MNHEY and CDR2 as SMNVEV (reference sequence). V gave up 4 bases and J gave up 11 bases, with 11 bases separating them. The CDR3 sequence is CASSSFRRAFF. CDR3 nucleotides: TGTGCCAGCAGTTCCTTCCGACGGGCTTTCTTT.

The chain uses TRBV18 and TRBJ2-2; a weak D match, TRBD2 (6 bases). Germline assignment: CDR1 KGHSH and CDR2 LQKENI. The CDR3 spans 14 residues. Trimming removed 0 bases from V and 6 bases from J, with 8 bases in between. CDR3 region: CASSPPGRSGELFF. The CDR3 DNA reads TGTGCCAGCTCACCACCTGGGAGGTCCGGGGAGCTGTTTTTT.

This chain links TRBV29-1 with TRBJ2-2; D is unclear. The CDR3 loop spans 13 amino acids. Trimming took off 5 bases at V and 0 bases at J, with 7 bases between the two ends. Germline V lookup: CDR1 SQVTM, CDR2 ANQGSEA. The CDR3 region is CSVKTTNTGELFF. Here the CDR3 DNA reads TGCAGCGTTAAAACGACGAACACCGGGGAGCTGTTTTTT.

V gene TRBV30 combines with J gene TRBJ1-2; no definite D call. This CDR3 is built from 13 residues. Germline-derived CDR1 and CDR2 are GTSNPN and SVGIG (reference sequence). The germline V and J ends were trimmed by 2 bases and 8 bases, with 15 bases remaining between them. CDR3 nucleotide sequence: TGTGCCTGGAGTCCAGGTCGCGACGCCGGCTACACCTTC. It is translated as CAWSPGRDAGYTF.

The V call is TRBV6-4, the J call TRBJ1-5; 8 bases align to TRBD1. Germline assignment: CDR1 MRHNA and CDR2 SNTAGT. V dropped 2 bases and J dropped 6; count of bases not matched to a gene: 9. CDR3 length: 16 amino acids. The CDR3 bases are TGTGCCAGCAGTGACCAAGGGGCAGGGGGCTGTCAGCCCCAGCATTTT. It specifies CASSDQGAGGCQPQHF.

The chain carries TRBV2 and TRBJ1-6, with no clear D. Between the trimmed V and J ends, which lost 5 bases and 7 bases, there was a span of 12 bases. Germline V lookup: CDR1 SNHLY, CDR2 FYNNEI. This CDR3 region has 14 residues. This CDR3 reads CASSLSRSNSPLHF. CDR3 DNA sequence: TGTGCCAGCAGTTTATCCCGCTCCAATTCACCCCTCCACTTT.

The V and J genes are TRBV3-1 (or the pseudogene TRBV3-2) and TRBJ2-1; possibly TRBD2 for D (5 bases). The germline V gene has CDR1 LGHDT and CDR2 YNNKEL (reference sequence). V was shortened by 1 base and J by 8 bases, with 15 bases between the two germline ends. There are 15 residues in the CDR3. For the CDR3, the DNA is TGTGCCAGCAGCCAAGGAGGGAATTTTAATGATGAGCAGTTCTTC. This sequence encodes CASSQGGNFNDEQFF.

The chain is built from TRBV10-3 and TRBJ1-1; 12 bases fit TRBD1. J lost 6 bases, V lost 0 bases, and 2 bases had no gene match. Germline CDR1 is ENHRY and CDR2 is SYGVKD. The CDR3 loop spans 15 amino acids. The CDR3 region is CAISESGQGASEAFF. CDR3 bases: TGTGCCATCAGTGAGTCGGGACAGGGGGCTTCTGAAGCTTTCTTT.

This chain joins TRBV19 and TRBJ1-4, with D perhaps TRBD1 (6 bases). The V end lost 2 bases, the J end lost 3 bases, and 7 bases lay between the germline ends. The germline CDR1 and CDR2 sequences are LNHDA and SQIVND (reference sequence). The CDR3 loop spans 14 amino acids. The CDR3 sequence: CASSIQGPNEKLFF. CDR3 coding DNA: TGTGCCAGTAGTATACAGGGGCCTAATGAAAAACTGTTTTTT.

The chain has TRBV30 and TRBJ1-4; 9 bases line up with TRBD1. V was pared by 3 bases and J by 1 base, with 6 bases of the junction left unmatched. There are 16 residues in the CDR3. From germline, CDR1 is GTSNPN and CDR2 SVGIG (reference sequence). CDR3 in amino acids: CAWSGGTGQTNEKLFF. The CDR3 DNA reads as TGTGCCTGGAGCGGGGGGACAGGGCAAACTAATGAAAAACTGTTTTTT.

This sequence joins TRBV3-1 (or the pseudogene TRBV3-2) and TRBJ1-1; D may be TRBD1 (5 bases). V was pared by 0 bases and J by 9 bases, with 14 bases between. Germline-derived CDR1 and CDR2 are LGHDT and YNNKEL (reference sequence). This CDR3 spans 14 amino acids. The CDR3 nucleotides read TGTGCCAGCAGCCAAGAGGGGGGTATCGCGAAAGCTTTCTTT. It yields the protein CASSQEGGIAKAFF.

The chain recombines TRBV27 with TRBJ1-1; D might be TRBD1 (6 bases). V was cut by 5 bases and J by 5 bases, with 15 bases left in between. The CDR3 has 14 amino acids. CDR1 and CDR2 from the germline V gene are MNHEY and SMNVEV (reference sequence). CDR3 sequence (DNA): TGTGCCAGCAGTCCGACACAGGGAAGAACTGAAGCTTTCTTT. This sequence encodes CASSPTQGRTEAFF.

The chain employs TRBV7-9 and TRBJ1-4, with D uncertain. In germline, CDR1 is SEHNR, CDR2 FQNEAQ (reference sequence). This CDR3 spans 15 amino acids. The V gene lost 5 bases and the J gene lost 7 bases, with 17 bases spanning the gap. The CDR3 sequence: CASSPIGGVGEKLFF. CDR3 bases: TGTGCCAGCAGCCCGATCGGTGGGGTGGGTGAAAAACTGTTTTTT.

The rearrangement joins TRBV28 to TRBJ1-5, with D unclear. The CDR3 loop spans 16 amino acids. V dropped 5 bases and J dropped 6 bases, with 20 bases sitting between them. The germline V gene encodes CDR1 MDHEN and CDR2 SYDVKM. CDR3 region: CASSPPGSWASQPQHF. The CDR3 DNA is TGTGCCAGCAGTCCCCCAGGCTCGTGGGCCTCTCAGCCCCAGCATTTT.

CDR3 sequence: CASSHGQGVNQPQHF. CDR3 nucleotides: TGTGCCAGCAGCCATGGACAGGGGGTAAATCAGCCCCAGCATTTT. The genes are TRBV4-2 and TRBJ1-5, with 10 bases that match TRBD1. The ends lost 3 bases at V and 4 bases at J; junction bases unmatched: 3. Germline V CDR1 and CDR2: LGHNA, YNFKEQ. The CDR3 is 15 residues long.

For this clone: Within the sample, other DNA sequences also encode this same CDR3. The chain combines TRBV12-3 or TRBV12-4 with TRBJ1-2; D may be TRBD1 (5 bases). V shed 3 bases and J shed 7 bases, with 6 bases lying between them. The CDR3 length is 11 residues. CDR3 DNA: TGTGCCAGCAGTTTGGGGCTTGGCTACACCTTC. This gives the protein CASSLGLGYTF.

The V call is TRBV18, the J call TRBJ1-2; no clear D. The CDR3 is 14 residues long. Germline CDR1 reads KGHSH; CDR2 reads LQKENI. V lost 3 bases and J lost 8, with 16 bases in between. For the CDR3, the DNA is TGTGCCAGCTCACCTCTGGGCTCCCTAGAGGGCTACACCTTC. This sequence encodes CASSPLGSLEGYTF.

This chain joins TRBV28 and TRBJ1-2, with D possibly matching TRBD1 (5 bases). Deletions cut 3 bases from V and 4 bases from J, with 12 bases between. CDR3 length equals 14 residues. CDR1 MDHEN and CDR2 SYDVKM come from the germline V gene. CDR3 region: CASSFPGRAYGYTF. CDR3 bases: TGTGCCAGCAGTTTCCCAGGGCGTGCCTATGGCTACACCTTC.